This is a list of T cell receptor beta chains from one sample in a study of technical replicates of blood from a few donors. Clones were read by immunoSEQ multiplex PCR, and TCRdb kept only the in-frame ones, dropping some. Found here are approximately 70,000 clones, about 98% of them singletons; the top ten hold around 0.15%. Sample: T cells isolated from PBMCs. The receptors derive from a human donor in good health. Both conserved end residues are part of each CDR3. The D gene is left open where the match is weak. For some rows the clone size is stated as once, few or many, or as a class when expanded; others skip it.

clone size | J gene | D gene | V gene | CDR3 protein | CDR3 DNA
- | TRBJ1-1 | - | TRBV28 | CASSLSDRMNTEAFF | TGTGCCAGCAGTTTGAGCGACCGAATGAACACTGAAGCTTTCTTT
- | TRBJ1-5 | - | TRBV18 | CASSPQAGGQPQHF | TGTGCCAGCTCTCCACAGGCGGGAGGACAGCCCCAGCATTTT
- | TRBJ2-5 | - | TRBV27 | CASSSLHQTETQYF | TGTGCCAGCAGTTCTCTTCACCAGACTGAGACCCAGTACTTC
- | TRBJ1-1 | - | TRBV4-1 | CASSHPRGRDEAFF | TGCGCCAGCAGTCATCCCCGGGGAAGAGATGAAGCTTTCTTT
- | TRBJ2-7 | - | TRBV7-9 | CASQGERGGYEQYF | TGTGCCAGCCAAGGGGAAAGGGGGGGCTACGAGCAGTACTTC
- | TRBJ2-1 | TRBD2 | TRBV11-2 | CASEPPGLAGRGPEDEQFF | TGTGCCAGTGAACCCCCGGGACTAGCGGGGCGGGGTCCAGAAGACGAGCAGTTCTTC
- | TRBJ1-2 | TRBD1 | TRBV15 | CATSRSKSTGGAYGYTF | TGTGCCACCAGCAGAAGTAAGAGCACAGGGGGTGCCTATGGCTACACCTTC
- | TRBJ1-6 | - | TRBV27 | CASSRQVISYNSPLHF | TGTGCCAGCTCGAGACAGGTTATCTCCTATAATTCACCCCTCCACTTT
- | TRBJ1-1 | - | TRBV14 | CASSQDFGPGRDTEAFF | TGTGCCAGCAGCCAAGACTTTGGCCCGGGAAGAGACACTGAAGCTTTCTTT
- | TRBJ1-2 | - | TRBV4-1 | CASSSPTAGYGYTF | TGCGCCAGCAGCTCCCCGACAGCAGGCTATGGCTACACCTTC
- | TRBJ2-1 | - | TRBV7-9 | CASQRPLSNEQFF | TGTGCCAGCCAGCGGCCCTTATCAAATGAGCAGTTCTTC
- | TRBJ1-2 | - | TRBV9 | CASSFGHFISQVYGYTF | TGTGCCAGCAGCTTTGGACATTTTATTTCACAAGTCTATGGCTACACCTTC
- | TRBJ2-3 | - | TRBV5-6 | CASSFPGLLPDTQYF | TGTGCCAGCAGCTTCCCCGGGTTATTACCAGATACGCAGTATTTT
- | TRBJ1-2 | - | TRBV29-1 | CSVGGGHNYGYTF | TGCAGCGTTGGGGGGGGCCATAACTATGGCTACACCTTC
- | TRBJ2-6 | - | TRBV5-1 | CASSLVRGTISGANVLTF | TGCGCCAGCAGCTTGGTGCGCGGGACCATCTCTGGGGCCAACGTCCTGACTTTC
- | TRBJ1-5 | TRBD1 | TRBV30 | CAWSQGVKPQHF | TGTGCCTGGAGCCAGGGGGTTAAGCCCCAGCATTTT
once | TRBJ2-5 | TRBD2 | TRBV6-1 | CASSEVSSGQETQYF | TGTGCCAGCAGTGAGGTGTCTAGCGGACAAGAGACCCAGTACTTC
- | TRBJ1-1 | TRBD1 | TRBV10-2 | CASTDRAPNQAFF | TGCGCCAGCACCGACAGGGCACCAAACCAAGCTTTCTTT
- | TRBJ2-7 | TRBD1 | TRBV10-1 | CASSEGQGGYEQYF | TGCGCCAGCAGTGAAGGACAGGGAGGCTACGAGCAGTACTTC
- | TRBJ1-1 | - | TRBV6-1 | CATNLGQLNTEAFF | TGTGCCACCAACCTTGGACAGCTAAACACTGAAGCTTTCTTT
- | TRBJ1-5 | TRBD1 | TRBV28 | CASSRDSSNQPQHF | TGTGCCAGCAGCCGGGACAGTAGCAATCAGCCCCAGCATTTT
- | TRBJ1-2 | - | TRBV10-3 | CAISEPSRGGYGYTF | TGTGCCATCAGTGAGCCCTCCCGGGGAGGCTATGGCTACACCTTC
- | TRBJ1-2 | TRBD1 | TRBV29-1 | CSVRGSGTGGDGYTF | TGCAGCGTGAGAGGATCCGGGACAGGGGGCGATGGCTACACCTTC
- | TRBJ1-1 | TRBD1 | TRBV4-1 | CASSQEIRGRVEDTEAFF | TGCGCCAGCAGCCAAGAAATCAGGGGGCGCGTTGAGGACACTGAAGCTTTCTTT
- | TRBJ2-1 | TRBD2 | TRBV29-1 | CSAGTSGSVYEQFF | TGCAGCGCTGGGACTAGCGGGAGTGTTTACGAGCAGTTCTTC
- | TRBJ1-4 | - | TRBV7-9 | CASSLGQIATNEKLFF | TGTGCCAGCAGCTTAGGACAGATTGCAACTAATGAAAAACTGTTTTTT
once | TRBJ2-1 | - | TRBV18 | CASSPRNEQFF | TGTGCCAGCTCACCGAGAAATGAGCAGTTCTTC
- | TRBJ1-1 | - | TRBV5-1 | CASSLTDRYEAFF | TGCGCCAGCAGTTTGACTGACAGATATGAAGCTTTCTTT
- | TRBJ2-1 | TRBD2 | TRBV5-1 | CASSLVQRGVYNEQFF | TGCGCCAGCAGCTTGGTACAGCGGGGAGTCTACAATGAGCAGTTCTTC
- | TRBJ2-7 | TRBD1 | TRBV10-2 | CASTGTRTGFYEQYF | TGCGCCAGCACCGGAACGCGGACAGGTTTTTACGAGCAGTACTTC
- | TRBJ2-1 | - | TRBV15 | CATSISYSKEYNEQFF | TGTGCCACCAGCATTTCCTATAGCAAAGAGTACAATGAGCAGTTCTTC
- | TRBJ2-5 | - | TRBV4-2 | CASSQPSAKFETQYF | TGTGCCAGCAGCCAACCTTCCGCGAAGTTTGAGACCCAGTACTTC
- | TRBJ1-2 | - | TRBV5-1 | CASSLGYQGIEGYTF | TGCGCCAGCAGCTTGGGCTACCAGGGAATAGAGGGCTACACCTTC
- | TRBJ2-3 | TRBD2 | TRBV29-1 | CSTAGASGGTDTQYF | TGCAGCACGGCGGGGGCTAGCGGGGGCACAGATACGCAGTATTTT
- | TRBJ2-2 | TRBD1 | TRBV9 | CASSPRDRPNTGELFF | TGTGCCAGCAGCCCACGGGACAGGCCGAACACCGGGGAGCTGTTTTTT
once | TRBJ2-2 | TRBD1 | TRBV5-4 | CASSYSTGKIRELFF | TGTGCCAGCAGTTATTCGACAGGGAAGATACGGGAGCTGTTTTTT
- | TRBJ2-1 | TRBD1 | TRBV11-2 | CASGGQGADNEQFF | TGTGCCAGCGGTGGACAGGGGGCAGACAATGAGCAGTTCTTC
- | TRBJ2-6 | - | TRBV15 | CATSRDRGGGANVLTF | TGTGCCACCAGCAGAGATAGAGGGGGTGGGGCCAACGTCCTGACTTTC
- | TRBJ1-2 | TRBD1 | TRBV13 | CASSLGTEIARYTF | TGTGCCAGCAGCCTCGGGACAGAAATAGCTCGCTACACCTTC
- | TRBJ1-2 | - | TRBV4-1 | CASSHPRQDYGYTF | TGCGCCAGCAGCCACCCTCGGCAGGACTATGGCTACACCTTC
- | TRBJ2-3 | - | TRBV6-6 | CASSDGGPGADTQYF | TGTGCCAGCAGTGACGGGGGGCCAGGGGCAGATACGCAGTATTTT
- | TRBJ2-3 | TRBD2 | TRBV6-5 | CASSYRTSGRDTQYF | TGTGCCAGCAGTTACCGGACTAGCGGAAGAGATACGCAGTATTTT
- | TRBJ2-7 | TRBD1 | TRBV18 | CASSLSAGTGVYEQYF | TGTGCCAGCTCACTGAGCGCCGGGACAGGAGTCTACGAGCAGTACTTC
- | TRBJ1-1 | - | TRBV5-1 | CASSLVGWEATEAFF | TGCGCCAGCAGCTTGGTCGGCTGGGAGGCCACTGAAGCTTTCTTT
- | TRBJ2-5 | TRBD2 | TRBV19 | CASSNQREGRETQYF | TGTGCCAGTAGCAACCAGCGGGAGGGCCGGGAGACCCAGTACTTC
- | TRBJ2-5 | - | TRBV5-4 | CASSLGRGARETQYF | TGTGCCAGCAGCTTGGGACGGGGGGCTAGGGAGACCCAGTACTTC
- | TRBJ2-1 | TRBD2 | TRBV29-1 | CSVPTSDNEQFF | TGCAGCGTGCCGACTAGCGACAATGAGCAGTTCTTC
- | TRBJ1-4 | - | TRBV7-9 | CASSLPTTATNEKLFF | TGTGCCAGCAGCTTACCTACGACAGCAACTAATGAAAAACTGTTTTTT
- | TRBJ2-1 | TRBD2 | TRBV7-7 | CASSHPRTSCYEQFF | TGTGCCAGCAGCCATCCTCGGACTAGTTGCTATGAGCAGTTCTTC